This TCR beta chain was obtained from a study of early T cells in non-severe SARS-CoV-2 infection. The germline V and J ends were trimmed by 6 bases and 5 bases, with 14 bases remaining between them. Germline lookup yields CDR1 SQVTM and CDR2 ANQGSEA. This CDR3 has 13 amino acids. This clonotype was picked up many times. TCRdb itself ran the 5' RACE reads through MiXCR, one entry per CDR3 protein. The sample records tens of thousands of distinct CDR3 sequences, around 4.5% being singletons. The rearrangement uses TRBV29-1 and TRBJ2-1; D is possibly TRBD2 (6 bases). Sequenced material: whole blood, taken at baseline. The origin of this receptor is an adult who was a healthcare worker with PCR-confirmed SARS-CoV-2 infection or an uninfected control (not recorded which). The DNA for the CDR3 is TGCAGCGTGGCCGGGACTCCCCACAATGAGCAGTTCTTC. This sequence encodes CSVAGTPHNEQFF.